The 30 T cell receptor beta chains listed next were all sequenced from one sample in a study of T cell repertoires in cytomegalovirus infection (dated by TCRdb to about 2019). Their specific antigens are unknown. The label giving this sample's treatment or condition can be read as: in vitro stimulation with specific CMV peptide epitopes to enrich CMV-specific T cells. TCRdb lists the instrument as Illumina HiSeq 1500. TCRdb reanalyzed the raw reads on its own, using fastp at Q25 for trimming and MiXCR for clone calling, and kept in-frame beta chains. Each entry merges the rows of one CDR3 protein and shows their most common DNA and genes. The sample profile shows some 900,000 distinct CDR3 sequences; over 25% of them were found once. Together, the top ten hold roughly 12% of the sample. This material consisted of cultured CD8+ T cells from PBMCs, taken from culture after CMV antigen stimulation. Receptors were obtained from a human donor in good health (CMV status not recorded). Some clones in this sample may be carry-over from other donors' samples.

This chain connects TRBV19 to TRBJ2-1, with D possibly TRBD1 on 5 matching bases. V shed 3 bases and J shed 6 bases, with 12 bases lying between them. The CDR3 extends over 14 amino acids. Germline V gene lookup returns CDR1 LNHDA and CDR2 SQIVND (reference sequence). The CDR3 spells CASSMIRQINEQFF. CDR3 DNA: TGTGCCAGTAGTATGATAAGACAGATCAATGAGCAGTTCTTC.

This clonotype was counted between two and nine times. In DNA, the CDR3 is TGTGCCAGCAGCTTAGGGGCACCTGTCTCTGGAAACACCATATATTTT. Translated, it gives CASSLGAPVSGNTIYF. V and J are TRBV7-9 and TRBJ1-3; no definite D call. The CDR3 has 16 amino acids. Germline values: CDR1 SEHNR, CDR2 FQNEAQ (reference sequence). V was shortened by 1 base and J by 0 bases, with 10 bases between the two germline ends.

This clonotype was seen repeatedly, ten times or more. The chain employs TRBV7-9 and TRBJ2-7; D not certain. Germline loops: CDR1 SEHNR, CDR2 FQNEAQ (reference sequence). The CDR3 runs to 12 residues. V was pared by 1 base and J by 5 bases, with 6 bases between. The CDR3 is CASSLESHEQYV. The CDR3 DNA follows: TGTGCCAGCAGCTTAGAATCCCACGAGCAGTACGTC.

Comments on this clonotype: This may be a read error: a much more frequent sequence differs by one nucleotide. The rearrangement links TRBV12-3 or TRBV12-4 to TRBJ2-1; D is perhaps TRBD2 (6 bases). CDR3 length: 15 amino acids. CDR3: CASSYPGTGWDEQLF. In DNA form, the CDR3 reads TGTGCCAGCAGTTACCCAGGGACTGGTTGGGATGAGCAGCTCTTC.

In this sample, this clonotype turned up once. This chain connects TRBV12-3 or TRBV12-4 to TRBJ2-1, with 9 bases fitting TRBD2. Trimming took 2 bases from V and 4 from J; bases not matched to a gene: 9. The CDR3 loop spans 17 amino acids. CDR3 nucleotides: TGTGCCAGCAGTTTAATGGAGGCGGGGGGGCTTTACAATGAGCAGTTCTTC. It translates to CASSLMEAGGLYNEQFF.

As DNA, the CDR3 is TGTGCCACCAGCCAGGGTCTCACTGAAGCTTTCTTT. It encodes CATSQGLTEAFF. The rearrangement uses TRBV15 and TRBJ1-1; D might be TRBD1 (5 bases). Trimming removed 5 bases at V and 4 bases at J, with 8 bases between. The CDR3 runs to 12 residues. Germline CDR1 is LNHNV and CDR2 is YYDKDF (reference sequence). Based on the CDR3 plus reference TRBV15 and TRBJ1-1, the full variable domain is DAMVIQNPRYQVTQFGKPVTLSCSQTLNHNVMYWYQQKSSQAPKLLFHYYDKDFNNEADTPDNFQSRRPNTSFCFLDIRSPGLGDTAMYLCATSQGLTEAFFGQGTRLTVV.

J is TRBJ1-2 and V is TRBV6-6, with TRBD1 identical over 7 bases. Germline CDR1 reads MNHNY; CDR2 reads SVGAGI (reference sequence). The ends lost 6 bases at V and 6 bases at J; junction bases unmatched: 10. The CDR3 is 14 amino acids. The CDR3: CASRLTGTGDGYTF. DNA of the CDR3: TGTGCCAGCAGATTGACAGGGACCGGGGATGGCTACACCTTC.

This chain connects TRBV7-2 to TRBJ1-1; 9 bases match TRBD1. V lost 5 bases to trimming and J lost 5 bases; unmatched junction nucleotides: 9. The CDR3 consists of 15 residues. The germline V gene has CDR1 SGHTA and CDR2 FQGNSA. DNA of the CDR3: TGTGCCAGCAGCCCCCCCACAGGGGGCAAGACTGAAGCTTTCTTT. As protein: CASSPPTGGKTEAFF.

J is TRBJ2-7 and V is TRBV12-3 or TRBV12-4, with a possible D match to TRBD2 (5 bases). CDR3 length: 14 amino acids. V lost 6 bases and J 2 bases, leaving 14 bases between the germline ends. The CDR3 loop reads CASSGDPGTYEQYF. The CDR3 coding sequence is TGTGCCAGCAGCGGGGATCCGGGGACCTACGAGCAGTACTTC.

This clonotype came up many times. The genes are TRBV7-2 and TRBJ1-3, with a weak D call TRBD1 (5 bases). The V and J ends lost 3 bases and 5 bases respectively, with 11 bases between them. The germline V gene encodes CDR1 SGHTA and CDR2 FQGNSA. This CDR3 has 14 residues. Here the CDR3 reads CASSLPGLRNTIYF. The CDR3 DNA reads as TGTGCCAGCAGCTTGCCGGGACTCCGAAACACCATATATTTT.

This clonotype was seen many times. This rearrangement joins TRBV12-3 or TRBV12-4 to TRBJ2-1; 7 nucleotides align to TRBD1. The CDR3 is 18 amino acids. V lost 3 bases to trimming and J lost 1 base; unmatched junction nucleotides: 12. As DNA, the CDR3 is TGTGCCAGCAGTTTCACTATCCCGGGACAGCGGTCCTACAATGAGCAGTTCTTC. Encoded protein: CASSFTIPGQRSYNEQFF.

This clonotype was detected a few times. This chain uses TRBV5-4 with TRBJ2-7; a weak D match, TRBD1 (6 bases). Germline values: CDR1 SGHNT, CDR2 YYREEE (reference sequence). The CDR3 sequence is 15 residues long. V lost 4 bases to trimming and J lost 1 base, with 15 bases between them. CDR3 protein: CASSPKDRPSYEQYF. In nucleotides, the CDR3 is TGTGCCAGCAGCCCGAAAGACAGGCCTTCCTACGAGCAGTACTTC.

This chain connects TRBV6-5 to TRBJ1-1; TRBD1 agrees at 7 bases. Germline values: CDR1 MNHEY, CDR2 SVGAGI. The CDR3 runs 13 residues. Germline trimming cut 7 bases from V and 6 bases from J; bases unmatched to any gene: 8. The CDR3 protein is CASTPTGKAEAFF. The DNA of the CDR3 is TGTGCCAGCACCCCGACAGGGAAAGCTGAAGCTTTCTTT.

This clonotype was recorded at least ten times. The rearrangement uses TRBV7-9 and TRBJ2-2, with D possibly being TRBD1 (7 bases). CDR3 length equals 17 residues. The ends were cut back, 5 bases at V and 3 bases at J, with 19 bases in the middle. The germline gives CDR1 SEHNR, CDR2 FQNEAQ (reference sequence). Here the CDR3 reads CASSKSPDREDTGELFF. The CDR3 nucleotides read TGTGCCAGCAGCAAAAGTCCCGACAGGGAGGACACCGGGGAGCTGTTTTTT.

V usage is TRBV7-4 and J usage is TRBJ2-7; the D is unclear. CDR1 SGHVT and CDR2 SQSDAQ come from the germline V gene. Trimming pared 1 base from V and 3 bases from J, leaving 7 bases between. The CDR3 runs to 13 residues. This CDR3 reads CASSLDQYYEQYF. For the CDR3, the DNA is TGTGCCAGCAGCTTAGATCAATACTACGAGCAGTACTTC. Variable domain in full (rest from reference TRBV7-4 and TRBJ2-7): GAGVSQSPRYKVAKRGRDVALRCDSISGHVTLYWYRQTLGQGSEVLTYSQSDAQRDKSGRPSGRFSAERPERSVSTLKIQRTEQGDSAVYLCASSLDQYYEQYFGPGTRLTVT.

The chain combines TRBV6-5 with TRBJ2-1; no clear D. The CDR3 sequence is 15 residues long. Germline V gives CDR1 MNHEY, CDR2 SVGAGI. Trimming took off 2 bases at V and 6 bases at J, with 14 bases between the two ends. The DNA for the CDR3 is TGTGCCAGCAGTTACCAACTACAGCTTGGCAATGAGCAGTTCTTC. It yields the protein CASSYQLQLGNEQFF.

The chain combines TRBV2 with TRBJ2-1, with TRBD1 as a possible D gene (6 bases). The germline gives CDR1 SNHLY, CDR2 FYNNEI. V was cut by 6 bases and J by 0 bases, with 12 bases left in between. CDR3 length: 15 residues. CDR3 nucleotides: TGTGCCAGCAGGGACAGAACTTACTCCTACAATGAGCAGTTCTTC. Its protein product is CASRDRTYSYNEQFF.

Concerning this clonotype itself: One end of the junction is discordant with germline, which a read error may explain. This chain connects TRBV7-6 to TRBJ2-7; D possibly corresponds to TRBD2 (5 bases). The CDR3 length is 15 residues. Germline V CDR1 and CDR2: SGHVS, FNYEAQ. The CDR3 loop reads CVSSPYGAEPYEQYF. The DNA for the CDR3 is TGTGTCAGCAGCCCCTACGGAGCGGAACCCTACGAGCAGTACTTC.

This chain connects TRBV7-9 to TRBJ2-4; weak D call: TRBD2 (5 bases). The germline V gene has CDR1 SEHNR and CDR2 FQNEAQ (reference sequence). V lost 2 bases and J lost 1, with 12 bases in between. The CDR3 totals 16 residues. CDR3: CASSLYGTGAKNIQYF. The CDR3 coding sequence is TGTGCCAGCAGCTTATATGGTACGGGGGCCAAAAACATTCAGTACTTC.

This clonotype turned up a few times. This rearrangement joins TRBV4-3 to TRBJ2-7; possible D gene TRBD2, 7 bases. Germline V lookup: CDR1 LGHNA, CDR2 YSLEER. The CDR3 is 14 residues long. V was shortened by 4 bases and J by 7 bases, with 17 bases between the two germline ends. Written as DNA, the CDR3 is TGCGCCAGCAGCCCCGCCCGGGGGGCCGTAGAGCAGTACTTC. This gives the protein CASSPARGAVEQYF.

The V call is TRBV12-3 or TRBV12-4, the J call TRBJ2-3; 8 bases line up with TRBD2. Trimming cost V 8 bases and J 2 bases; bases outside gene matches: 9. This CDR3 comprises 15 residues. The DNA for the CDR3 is TGTGCCAGCCCTGGGGCGGGGGGCCACACAGATACGCAGTATTTT. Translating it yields CASPGAGGHTDTQYF.

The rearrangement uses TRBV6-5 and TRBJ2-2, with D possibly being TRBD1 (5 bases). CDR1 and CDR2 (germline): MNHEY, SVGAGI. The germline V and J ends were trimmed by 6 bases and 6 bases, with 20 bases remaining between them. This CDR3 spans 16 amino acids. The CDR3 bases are TGTGCCAGCAGCCACGGGCAGGGTGACCTATCCGGGGAGCTGTTTTTT. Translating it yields CASSHGQGDLSGELFF.

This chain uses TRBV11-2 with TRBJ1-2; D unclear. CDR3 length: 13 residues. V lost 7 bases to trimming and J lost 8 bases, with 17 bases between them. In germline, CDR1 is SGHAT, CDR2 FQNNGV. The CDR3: CASTSGSYWGYTF. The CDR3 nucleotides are TGTGCCAGCACCTCCGGAAGCTATTGGGGCTACACCTTC.

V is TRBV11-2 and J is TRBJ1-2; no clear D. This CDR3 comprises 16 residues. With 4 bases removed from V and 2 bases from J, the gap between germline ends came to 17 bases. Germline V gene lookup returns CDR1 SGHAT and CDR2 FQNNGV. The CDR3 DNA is TGTGCCAGCAGCTCCTCAAACAAATCTAGGAACTATGGCTACACCTTC. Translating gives CASSSSNKSRNYGYTF.

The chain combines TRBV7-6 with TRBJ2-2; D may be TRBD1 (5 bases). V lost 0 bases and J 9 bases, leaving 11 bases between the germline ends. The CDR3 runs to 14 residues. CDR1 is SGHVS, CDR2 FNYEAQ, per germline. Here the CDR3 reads CASSLAGPGWELFF. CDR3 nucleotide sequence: TGTGCCAGCAGCTTAGCCGGTCCAGGGTGGGAGCTGTTTTTT.

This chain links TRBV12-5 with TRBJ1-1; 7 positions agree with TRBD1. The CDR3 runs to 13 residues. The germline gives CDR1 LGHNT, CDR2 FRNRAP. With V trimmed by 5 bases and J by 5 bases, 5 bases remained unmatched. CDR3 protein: CASGLQGGTEAFF. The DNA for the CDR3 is TGTGCTAGTGGTCTCCAGGGGGGGACTGAAGCTTTCTTT. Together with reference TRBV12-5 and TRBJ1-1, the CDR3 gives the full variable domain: DARVTQTPRHKVTEMGQEVTMRCQPILGHNTVFWYRQTMMQGLELLAYFRNRAPLDDSGMPKDRFSAEMPDATLATLKIQPSEPRDSAVYFCASGLQGGTEAFFGQGTRLTVV.

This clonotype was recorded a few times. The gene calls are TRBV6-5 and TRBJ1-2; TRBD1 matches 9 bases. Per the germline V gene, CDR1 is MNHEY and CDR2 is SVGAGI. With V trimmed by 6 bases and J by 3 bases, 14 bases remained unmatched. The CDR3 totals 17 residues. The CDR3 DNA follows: TGTGCCAGCAGCCACTTTGGACAGGGGTTTTTTGACTATGGCTACACCTTC. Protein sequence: CASSHFGQGFFDYGYTF.

CDR3 residues: CASSQVHLGDYTF. The CDR3 nucleotides are TGCGCCAGCAGCCAAGTCCACCTGGGGGACTACACCTTC. The J gene is TRBJ1-2, the V gene TRBV4-1; D might be TRBD1 (5 bases). Trimming pared 1 base from V and 10 bases from J, leaving 13 bases between. The CDR3 runs 13 residues. CDR1 and CDR2 (germline): MGHRA, YSYEKL.

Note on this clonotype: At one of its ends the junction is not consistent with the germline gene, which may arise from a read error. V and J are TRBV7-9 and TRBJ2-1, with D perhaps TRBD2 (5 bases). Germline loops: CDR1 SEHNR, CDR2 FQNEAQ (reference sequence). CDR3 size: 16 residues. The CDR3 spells CGSSPGSSALYNEQFF. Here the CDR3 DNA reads TGTGGCAGCAGCCCTGGGAGCAGTGCCCTATACAATGAGCAGTTCTTC.

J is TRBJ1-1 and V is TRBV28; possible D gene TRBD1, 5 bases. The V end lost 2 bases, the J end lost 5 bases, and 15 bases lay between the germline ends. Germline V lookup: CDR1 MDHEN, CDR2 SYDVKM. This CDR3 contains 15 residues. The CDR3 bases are TGTGCCAGCAGTTTAAGGTCTCCCCGGGGGACTGAAGCTTTCTTT. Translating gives CASSLRSPRGTEAFF.